The clone carrying this T cell receptor beta chain was found a few times. The data originate from a study of early T cells in non-severe SARS-CoV-2 infection. CDR1 and CDR2 (germline): LNHNV, YYDKDF (reference sequence). This CDR3 contains 16 residues. V shed 0 bases and J shed 0 bases, with 8 bases lying between them. The TCR library protocol was used to attach unique molecular identifiers. These identifiers were attached to individual cDNA molecules. TCRdb re-derived calls from the 5' RACE reads in MiXCR, one entry per CDR3 protein. The table shows 60,000 or so distinct CDR3 sequences, with 12% occurring only once.

This rearrangement joins TRBV15 to TRBJ1-4, with no clear D. The clonotype was recovered from an adult who was a healthcare worker with PCR-confirmed SARS-CoV-2 infection or an uninfected control (not recorded which). Sequenced input: whole blood. In DNA, the CDR3 is TGTGCCACCAGCAGAGATTTTGGGGCAACTAATGAAAAACTGTTTTTT. Translating it yields CATSRDFGATNEKLFF.